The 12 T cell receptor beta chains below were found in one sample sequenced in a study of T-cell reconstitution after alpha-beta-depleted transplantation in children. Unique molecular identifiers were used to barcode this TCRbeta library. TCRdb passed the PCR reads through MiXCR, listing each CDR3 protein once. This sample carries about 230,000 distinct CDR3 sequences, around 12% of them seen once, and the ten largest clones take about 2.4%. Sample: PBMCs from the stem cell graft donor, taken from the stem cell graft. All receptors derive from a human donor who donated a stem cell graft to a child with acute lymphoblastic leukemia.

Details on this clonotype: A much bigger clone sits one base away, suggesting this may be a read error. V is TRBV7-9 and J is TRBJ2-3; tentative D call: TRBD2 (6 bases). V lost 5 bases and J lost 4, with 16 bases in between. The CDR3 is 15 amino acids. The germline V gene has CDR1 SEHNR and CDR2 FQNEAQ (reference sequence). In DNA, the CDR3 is TGTGCCAGCAGCCCCCCGGGTAGCGGCCCAGATACGCAGTATTTT. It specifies CASSPPGSGPDTQYF.

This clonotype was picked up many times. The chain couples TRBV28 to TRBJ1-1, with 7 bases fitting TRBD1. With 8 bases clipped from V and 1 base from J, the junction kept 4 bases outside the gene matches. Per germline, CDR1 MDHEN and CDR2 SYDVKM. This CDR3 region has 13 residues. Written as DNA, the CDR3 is TGTGCCAGCGGATGGACAGGGAACACTGAAGCTTTCTTT. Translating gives CASGWTGNTEAFF.

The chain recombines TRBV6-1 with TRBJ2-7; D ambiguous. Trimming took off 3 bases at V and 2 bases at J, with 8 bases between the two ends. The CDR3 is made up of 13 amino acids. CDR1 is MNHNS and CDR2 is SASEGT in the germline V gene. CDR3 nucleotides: TGTGCCAGCAGTGATCCGGGCCCCTACGAGCAGTACTTC. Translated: CASSDPGPYEQYF.

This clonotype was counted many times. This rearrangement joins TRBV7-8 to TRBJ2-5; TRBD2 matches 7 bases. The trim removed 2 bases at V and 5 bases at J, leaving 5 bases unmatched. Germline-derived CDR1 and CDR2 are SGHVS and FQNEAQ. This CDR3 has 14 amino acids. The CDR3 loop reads CASSLSGNEETQYF. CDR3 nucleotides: TGTGCCAGCAGCTTAAGCGGGAACGAGGAGACCCAGTACTTC.

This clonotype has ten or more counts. The CDR3 DNA is TGCAGTGGAGAGCGGGAGGGCCGAACGTCCTACGAGCAGTACTTC. This codes for CSGEREGRTSYEQYF. J is TRBJ2-7 and V is TRBV20-1, with TRBD2 matching over 10 bases. Looked up from germline, CDR1 is DFQATT and CDR2 is SNEGSKA (reference sequence). J lost 1 base, V lost 7 bases, and 10 bases had no gene match. The CDR3 runs to 15 residues.

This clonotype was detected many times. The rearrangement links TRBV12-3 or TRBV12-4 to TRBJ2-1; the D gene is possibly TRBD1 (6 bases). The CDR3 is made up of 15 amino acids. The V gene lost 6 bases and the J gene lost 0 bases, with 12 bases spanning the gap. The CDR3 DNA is TGTGCCAGCAGAAGTACAGGGAGCTCCTACAATGAGCAGTTCTTC. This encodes CASRSTGSSYNEQFF.

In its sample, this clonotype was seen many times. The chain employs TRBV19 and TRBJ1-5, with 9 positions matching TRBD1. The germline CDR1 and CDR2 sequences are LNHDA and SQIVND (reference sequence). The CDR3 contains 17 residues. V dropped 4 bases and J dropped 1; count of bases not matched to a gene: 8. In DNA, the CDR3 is TGTGCCAGTAGTAGGAACTCCGGGACAGGGAGCAATCAGCCCCAGCATTTT. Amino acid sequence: CASSRNSGTGSNQPQHF.

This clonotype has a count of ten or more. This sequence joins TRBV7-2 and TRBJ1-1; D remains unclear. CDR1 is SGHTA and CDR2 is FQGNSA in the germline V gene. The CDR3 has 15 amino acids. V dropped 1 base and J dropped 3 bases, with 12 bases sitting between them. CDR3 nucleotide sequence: TGTGCCAGCAGCTTAGACGGGAGACGGGACACTGAAGCTTTCTTT. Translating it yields CASSLDGRRDTEAFF.

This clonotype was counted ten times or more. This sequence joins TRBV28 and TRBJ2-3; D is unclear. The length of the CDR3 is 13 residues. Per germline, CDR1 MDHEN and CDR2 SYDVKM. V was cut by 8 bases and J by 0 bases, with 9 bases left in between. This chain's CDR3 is CASREASTDTQYF. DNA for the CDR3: TGTGCCAGCCGAGAGGCTAGCACAGATACGCAGTATTTT. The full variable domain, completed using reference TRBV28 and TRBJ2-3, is DVKVTQSSRYLVKRTGEKVFLECVQDMDHENMFWYRQDPGLGLRLIYFSYDVKMKEKGDIPEGYSVSREKKERFSLILESASTNQTSMYLCASREASTDTQYFGPGTRLTVL.

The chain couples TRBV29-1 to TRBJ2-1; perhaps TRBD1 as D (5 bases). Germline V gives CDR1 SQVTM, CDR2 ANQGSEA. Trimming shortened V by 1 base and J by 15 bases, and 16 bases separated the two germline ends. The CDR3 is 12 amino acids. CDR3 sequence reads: CSVEGDRFERFF. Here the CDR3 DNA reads TGCAGCGTTGAAGGAGACAGATTCGAGAGGTTCTTC.

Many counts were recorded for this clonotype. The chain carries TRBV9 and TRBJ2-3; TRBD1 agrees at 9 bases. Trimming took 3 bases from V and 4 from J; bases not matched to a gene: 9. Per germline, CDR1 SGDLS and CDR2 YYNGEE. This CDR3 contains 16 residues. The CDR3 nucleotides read TGTGCCAGCAGCGAACTTCCGGGACAGGGAGCAGATACGCAGTATTTT. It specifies CASSELPGQGADTQYF.

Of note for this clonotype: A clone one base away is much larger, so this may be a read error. The CDR3 sequence: CSASGGGPPNDQFF. The CDR3 nucleotides read TGCAGTGCTAGCGGGGGGGGGCCTCCTAATGACCAGTTCTTC. This rearrangement joins TRBV20-1 to TRBJ2-1; 8 bases are shared with TRBD2. Per germline, CDR1 DFQATT and CDR2 SNEGSKA (reference sequence). The CDR3 has 14 residues.